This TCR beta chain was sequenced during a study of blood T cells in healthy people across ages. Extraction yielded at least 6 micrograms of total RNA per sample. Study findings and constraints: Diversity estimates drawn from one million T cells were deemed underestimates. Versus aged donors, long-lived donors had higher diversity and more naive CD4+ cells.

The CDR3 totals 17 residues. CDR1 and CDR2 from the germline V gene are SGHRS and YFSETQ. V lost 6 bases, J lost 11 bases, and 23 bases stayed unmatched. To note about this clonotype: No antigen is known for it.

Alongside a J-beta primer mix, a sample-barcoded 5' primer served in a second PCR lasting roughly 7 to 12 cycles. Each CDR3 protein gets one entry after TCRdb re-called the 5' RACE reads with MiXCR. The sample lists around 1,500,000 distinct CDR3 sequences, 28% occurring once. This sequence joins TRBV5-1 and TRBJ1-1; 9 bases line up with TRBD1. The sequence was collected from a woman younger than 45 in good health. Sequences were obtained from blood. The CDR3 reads CASTPGQGQGILGSAFF. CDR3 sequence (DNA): TGCGCCAGCACCCCGGGGCAAGGACAGGGGATCCTCGGAAGCGCTTTCTTT.